A single sample gave rise to the 24 T cell receptor beta chains below, sequenced in a study of T cell repertoires in cytomegalovirus infection. TCRdb redid the calling of the reads with MiXCR, one entry per CDR3 protein. The profile shows roughly 150,000 distinct CDR3 sequences, roughly a quarter of them singletons. The source material was PBMCs. These receptors originate from a human donor in good health (CMV status not recorded). Some clones in this sample may be carry-over from other donors' samples.

This clonotype was detected a few times. The CDR3 spells CASSTRDYNSPLHF. The DNA of the CDR3 is TGTGCCAGCAGCACCAGGGACTATAATTCACCCCTCCACTTT. V is TRBV7-9 and J is TRBJ1-6, with TRBD1 as a possible D gene (5 bases). V lost 5 bases to trimming and J lost 3 bases, with 8 bases between them. CDR1 is SEHNR, CDR2 FQNEAQ, per germline (reference sequence). There are 14 residues in the CDR3.

The chain joins TRBV28 to TRBJ1-5; D is unclear. Germline CDR1 is MDHEN and CDR2 is SYDVKM. There are 14 residues in the CDR3. Trimming shortened V by 5 bases and J by 0 bases, and 8 bases separated the two germline ends. The CDR3 DNA is TGTGCCAGCAGTCTGACATTTAGCAATCAGCCCCAGCATTTT. Translation gives CASSLTFSNQPQHF.

This clonotype was found many times. V usage is TRBV7-9 and J usage is TRBJ1-1; the match to TRBD1 covers 9 bases. The trim removed 5 bases at V and 3 bases at J, leaving 13 bases unmatched. The CDR3 is 17 residues long. CDR1 and CDR2 (germline): SEHNR, FQNEAQ (reference sequence). DNA for the CDR3: TGTGCCAGCAGCCCCGAGCTGGACAGGGGACAACACACTGAAGCTTTCTTT. This sequence encodes CASSPELDRGQHTEAFF.

On this clonotype: A much larger clone sits a single nucleotide away, making a read error possible. The genes are TRBV7-2 and TRBJ1-1; no definite D call. The CDR3 runs 14 residues. Germline CDR1 SGHTA, CDR2 FQGNSA. Trimming left V 2 bases short and J 3 bases short, with 10 bases between. The CDR3 DNA reads as TGTGCCAGCAGCTTAATCGCCCTGTACACTGAAGCTTTCTTT. Translated, it gives CASSLIALYTEAFF.

This clonotype was counted at least ten times. The chain recombines TRBV7-8 with TRBJ1-1, with D unresolved. The germline V gene encodes CDR1 SGHVS and CDR2 FQNEAQ. The CDR3 covers 13 residues. V was trimmed by 5 bases and J by 1 base, leaving 8 bases between them. The CDR3 region has the DNA TGTGCCAGCAGCAAGCAACAGAACACTGAAGCTTTCTTT. This gives the protein CASSKQQNTEAFF.

This clonotype occurred many times. The rearrangement joins TRBV7-2 to TRBJ1-3; perhaps TRBD1 as D (5 bases). The CDR3 runs to 17 residues. V was cut by 3 bases and J by 0 bases, with 15 bases left in between. The germline V gene encodes CDR1 SGHTA and CDR2 FQGNSA. The chain's CDR3 is CASSFRGGSDSGNTIYF. The CDR3 DNA reads TGTGCCAGCAGCTTTCGGGGGGGGTCCGACTCTGGAAACACCATATATTTT. Complete variable domain (other parts from reference TRBV7-2 and TRBJ1-3): GAGVSQSPSNKVTEKGKDVELRCDPISGHTALYWYRQSLGQGLEFLIYFQGNSAPDKSGLPSDRFSAERTGGSVSTLTIQRTQQEDSAVYLCASSFRGGSDSGNTIYFGEGSWLTVV.

The CDR3 DNA follows: TGCGCCAGCAGCCAAGAGTGGATAGGGGAGAAGCAGTACTTC. Translating gives CASSQEWIGEKQYF. V gene TRBV4-3 combines with J gene TRBJ2-7, with D perhaps TRBD1 or TRBD2 (5 bases each). V was pared by 0 bases and J by 8 bases, with 14 bases between. Germline CDR1 and CDR2: LGHNA and YSLEER. CDR3 length: 14 residues.

There are many counts of this clonotype. This chain uses TRBV7-2 with TRBJ2-1; TRBD1 or TRBD2 may be the D gene (8 bases each). The CDR3 consists of 16 residues. Germline V gives CDR1 SGHTA, CDR2 FQGNSA. V lost 5 bases and J lost 8, with 22 bases in between. CDR3 DNA sequence: TGTGCCAGCAGCCGGGACAGGTCGGGAGGGGGCCATGAGCAGTTCTTC. Translated: CASSRDRSGGGHEQFF.

This clonotype was counted a few times. V gene TRBV19 combines with J gene TRBJ1-6, with 8 nucleotides matching TRBD1. V lost 5 bases and J lost 9; bases outside the gene matches: 3. This CDR3 spans 13 amino acids. The germline CDR1 and CDR2 sequences are LNHDA and SQIVND (reference sequence). The CDR3 loop reads CASSPTGVSPLHF. CDR3 nucleotide sequence: TGTGCCAGTAGTCCGACAGGGGTTTCACCCCTCCACTTT.

CDR3 protein: CSARPGTSYEQYF. CDR3 DNA sequence: TGCAGTGCTAGACCTGGGACCTCCTACGAGCAGTACTTC. The chain is built from TRBV20-1 and TRBJ2-7; either TRBD1 or TRBD2 may fit D (5 bases each). Per germline, CDR1 DFQATT and CDR2 SNEGSKA (reference sequence). The CDR3 is 13 residues long. Trimming took 2 bases from V and 0 from J, leaving 8 bases between them.

This chain links TRBV7-6 with TRBJ2-5; D ambiguous. The CDR3 is 14 residues long. The germline V gene has CDR1 SGHVS and CDR2 FNYEAQ. V was clipped by 2 bases and J by 1 base, with 8 bases between them. CDR3 DNA sequence: TGTGCCAGCAGCTTAAACACTATCCAAGAGACCCAGTACTTC. This gives the protein CASSLNTIQETQYF.

This clonotype showed up just a few times. The CDR3 DNA follows: TGCAGTGCTAGAGATCCGGACGGGCAGCGGGCCTACGAGCAGTACTTC. Translation gives CSARDPDGQRAYEQYF. The chain links TRBV20-1 to TRBJ2-7; possible D gene TRBD2, 6 bases. V was pared by 0 bases and J by 2 bases, with 17 bases between. The CDR3 is 16 residues long. CDR1 is DFQATT and CDR2 is SNEGSKA in the germline V gene (reference sequence).

In its sample, this clonotype was seen a few times. The rearrangement links TRBV2 to TRBJ2-7; possibly TRBD1 for D (6 bases). V was clipped by 7 bases and J by 4 bases, with 14 bases between them. Germline-derived CDR1 and CDR2 are SNHLY and FYNNEI. The CDR3 sequence is 13 residues long. CDR3 bases: TGTGCCAGCAATCTACAGGGAGAGTACGAGCAGTACTTC. Encoded protein: CASNLQGEYEQYF.

This clonotype occurred a few times. The CDR3: CASSPRRGNQPQHF. As DNA, the CDR3 is TGTGCCAGCAGTCCCCGCAGGGGAAATCAGCCCCAGCATTTT. The genes are TRBV28 and TRBJ1-5; tentatively, D is TRBD1 (6 bases). The CDR3 is 14 amino acids. Trimming took off 5 bases at V and 4 bases at J, with 12 bases between the two ends. Germline CDR1 and CDR2: MDHEN and SYDVKM. Using reference TRBV28 and TRBJ1-5 for the parts outside the CDR3, the full variable domain is DVKVTQSSRYLVKRTGEKVFLECVQDMDHENMFWYRQDPGLGLRLIYFSYDVKMKEKGDIPEGYSVSREKKERFSLILESASTNQTSMYLCASSPRRGNQPQHFGDGTRLSIL.

The chain has TRBV20-1 and TRBJ1-2, with 7 bases aligning to TRBD1. The CDR3 is 12 residues long. The trim removed 5 bases at V and 6 bases at J, leaving 6 bases unmatched. CDR1 DFQATT and CDR2 SNEGSKA come from the germline V gene (reference sequence). CDR3 in amino acids: CSAEDRVDGYTF. CDR3 sequence (DNA): TGCAGTGCTGAAGACAGGGTGGATGGCTACACCTTC.

The chain carries TRBV15 and TRBJ1-1; 10 bases agree with TRBD1. Losses at the gene ends were 6 bases for V and 5 bases for J; bases not matched to a gene: 9. The germline CDR1 and CDR2 sequences are LNHNV and YYDKDF (reference sequence). The CDR3 runs to 15 residues. CDR3 region: CATRTTGGTWTEAFF. CDR3 DNA: TGTGCCACCAGGACGACAGGGGGCACTTGGACTGAAGCTTTCTTT.

This clonotype was detected ten times or more. V usage is TRBV6-2 or TRBV6-3 and J usage is TRBJ2-5; the D gene is possibly TRBD2 (6 bases). Germline loops: CDR1 MNHEY, CDR2 SVGEGT. CDR3 length: 17 amino acids. The V end lost 2 bases, the J end lost 1 base, and 17 bases lay between the germline ends. The CDR3 DNA reads as TGTGCCAGCAGTTACGACCTCGGTAGCGGCCTCCAAGAGACCCAGTACTTC. Its translation is CASSYDLGSGLQETQYF.

This chain uses TRBV11-3 with TRBJ2-2, with TRBD1 as a possible D gene (6 bases). This CDR3 is 16 amino acids long. V lost 3 bases, J lost 0 bases, and 11 bases lay in between. CDR1 and CDR2 (germline): SGHNT, YENEEA. The CDR3 sequence: CASSFDGGANTGELFF. The CDR3 DNA reads TGTGCCAGCAGCTTTGATGGGGGCGCGAACACCGGGGAGCTGTTTTTT.

This clonotype has ten or more counts. The V gene is TRBV28, the J gene TRBJ2-7; 7 bases agree with TRBD2. Germline V gene lookup returns CDR1 MDHEN and CDR2 SYDVKM. The CDR3 sequence is 14 residues long. V shed 2 bases and J 2 bases; nucleotides not matched to a gene: 3. CDR3 loop: CASSLAGAPYEQYF. The DNA of the CDR3 is TGTGCCAGCAGTTTAGCGGGAGCCCCCTACGAGCAGTACTTC. Full variable domain (outside the CDR3, taken from reference TRBV28 and TRBJ2-7): DVKVTQSSRYLVKRTGEKVFLECVQDMDHENMFWYRQDPGLGLRLIYFSYDVKMKEKGDIPEGYSVSREKKERFSLILESASTNQTSMYLCASSLAGAPYEQYFGPGTRLTVT.

The rearrangement joins TRBV18 to TRBJ1-1, with a possible D match to TRBD1 (5 bases). The germline V gene encodes CDR1 KGHSH and CDR2 LQKENI. V lost 6 bases and J 1 base, leaving 12 bases between the germline ends. The CDR3 sequence is 14 residues long. The CDR3 is CASSLSGQNTEAFF. CDR3 bases: TGTGCCAGCTCCTTGAGTGGACAGAACACTGAAGCTTTCTTT.

The chain employs TRBV20-1 and TRBJ1-4; D is possibly TRBD1 (5 bases). This CDR3 contains 13 residues. Trimming removed 5 bases at V and 8 bases at J, with 15 bases between. CDR1 DFQATT and CDR2 SNEGSKA come from the germline V gene (reference sequence). The CDR3 region is CSAQRDPMEKLFF. CDR3 bases: TGCAGTGCTCAAAGGGACCCAATGGAAAAACTGTTTTTT.

This clonotype came up a few times. The rearrangement uses TRBV24-1 and TRBJ2-5; 8 bases map to TRBD2. V lost 3 bases and J lost 1; bases outside the gene matches: 3. The germline V gene has CDR1 KGHDR and CDR2 SFDVKD. This CDR3 is built from 15 residues. CDR3 residues: CATSDAGGIQETQYF. The CDR3 DNA sequence: TGTGCCACCAGTGATGCGGGGGGAATCCAAGAGACCCAGTACTTC.

This clonotype was observed many times. This chain joins TRBV7-2 and TRBJ2-1, with 8 bases that match TRBD2. Germline trimming cut 4 bases from V and 9 bases from J; bases unmatched to any gene: 11. Germline CDR1 SGHTA, CDR2 FQGNSA. The CDR3 length is 15 residues. This chain's CDR3 is CASSSPGLGFREQFF. CDR3 DNA sequence: TGTGCCAGCAGCTCACCGGGACTAGGTTTCCGTGAGCAGTTCTTC.

This clonotype has just a few counts. The V gene is TRBV5-5, the J gene TRBJ2-3, with D possibly matching TRBD1 (6 bases). CDR3 length equals 12 residues. Germline V gene lookup returns CDR1 SGHKS and CDR2 YYEKEE (reference sequence). Trimming cost V 7 bases and J 4 bases, with 10 bases left between them. The CDR3 coding sequence is TGTGCCAGCGGCAGGGGTCCAGATACGCAGTATTTT. Protein product: CASGRGPDTQYF.